This T cell receptor (beta chain) was profiled in a study of regulatory T cells in long-lasting Graves disease. For the study at large: The definition of persistent Graves' disease was over 5 years of antithyroid drugs with positive TSH receptor antibodies. Study-level findings and limits: Less diverse TCR repertoires were seen in persistent Graves' patients than in newly diagnosed ones.

Time point described: persistent/refractory GD, antithyroid drugs over 5 years with positive TRAb. PBMC RNA served as the TCR library source. The CDR3 totals 16 residues. Trimming shortened V by 1 base and J by 4 bases, and 17 bases separated the two germline ends. CDR1 and CDR2 from the germline V gene are SGHNT and YENEEA. In regard to this clonotype: What it recognizes is unknown.

With iRepertoire HTBI primers and Arm-PCR of CDR3 regions, TCR beta libraries were built. Per the study methods: The identification of approximately 62 TRBV and approximately 13 TRBJ segments was made across samples. MiXCR, run by TCRdb on the multiplex PCR reads, gives a single entry per CDR3 protein. TCRdb, rather than the study authors, made the V and J calls. Of roughly 450,000 distinct CDR3 sequences listed, about a quarter are singletons. V gene TRBV11-3 combines with J gene TRBJ2-7; the D gene is possibly TRBD1 (5 bases). The sequence came from a female donor with Graves disease. The material sequenced was peripheral blood mononuclear cells (PBMCs), taken when the disease was refractory, from a patient treated with antithyroid drugs. As DNA, the CDR3 is TGTGCCAGCAGCTTAGGCTCTGGACAATTTCCGTACGAGCAGTACTTC. It encodes CASSLGSGQFPYEQYF.